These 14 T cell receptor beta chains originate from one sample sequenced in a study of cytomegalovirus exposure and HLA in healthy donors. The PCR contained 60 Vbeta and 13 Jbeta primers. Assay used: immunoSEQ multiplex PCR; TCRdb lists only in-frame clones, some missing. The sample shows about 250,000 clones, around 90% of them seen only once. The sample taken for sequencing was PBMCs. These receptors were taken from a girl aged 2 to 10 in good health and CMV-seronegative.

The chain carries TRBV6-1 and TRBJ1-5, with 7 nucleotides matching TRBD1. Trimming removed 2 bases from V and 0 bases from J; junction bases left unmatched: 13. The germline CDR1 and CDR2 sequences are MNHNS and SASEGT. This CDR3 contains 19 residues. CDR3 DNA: TGTGCCAGCAGTGAACGGGACAGAATCTTTGTTTTTAGCAATCAGCCCCAGCATTTT. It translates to CASSERDRIFVFSNQPQHF.

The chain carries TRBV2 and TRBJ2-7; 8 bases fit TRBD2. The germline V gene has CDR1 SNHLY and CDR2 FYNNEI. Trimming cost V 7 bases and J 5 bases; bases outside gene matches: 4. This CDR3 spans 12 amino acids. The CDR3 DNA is TGTGCCAGCACCCCCGGGGGGGACGAGCAGTACTTC. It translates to CASTPGGDEQYF. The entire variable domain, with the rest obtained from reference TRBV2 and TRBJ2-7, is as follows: EPEVTQTPSHQVTQMGQEVILRCVPISNHLYFYWYRQILGQKVEFLVSFYNNEISEKSEIFDDQFSVERPDGSNFTLKIRSTKLEDSAMYFCASTPGGDEQYFGPGTRLTVT.

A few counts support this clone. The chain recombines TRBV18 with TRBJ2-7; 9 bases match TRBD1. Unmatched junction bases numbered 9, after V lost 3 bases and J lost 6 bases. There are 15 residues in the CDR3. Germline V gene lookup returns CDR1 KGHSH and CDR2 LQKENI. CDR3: CASSPGTGFSGEQYF. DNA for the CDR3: TGTGCCAGCTCACCGGGGACAGGGTTCTCGGGCGAGCAGTACTTC.

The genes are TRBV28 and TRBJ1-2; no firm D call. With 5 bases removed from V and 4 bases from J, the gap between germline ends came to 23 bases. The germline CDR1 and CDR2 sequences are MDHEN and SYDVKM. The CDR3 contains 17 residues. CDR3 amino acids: CASSLSSSGSLGYGYTF. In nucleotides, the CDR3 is TGTGCCAGCAGTCTGTCTTCCAGCGGGTCCCTGGGCTATGGCTACACCTTC.

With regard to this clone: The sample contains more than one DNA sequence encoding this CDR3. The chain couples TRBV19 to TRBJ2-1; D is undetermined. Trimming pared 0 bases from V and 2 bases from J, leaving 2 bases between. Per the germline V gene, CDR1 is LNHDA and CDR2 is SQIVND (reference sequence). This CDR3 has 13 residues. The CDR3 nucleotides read TGTGCCAGTAGTATAGACACCTACAATGAGCAGTTCTTC. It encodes CASSIDTYNEQFF.

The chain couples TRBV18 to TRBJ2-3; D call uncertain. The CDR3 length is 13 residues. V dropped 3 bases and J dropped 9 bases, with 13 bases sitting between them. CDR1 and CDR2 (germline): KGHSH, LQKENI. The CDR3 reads CASSPTEVSTQYF. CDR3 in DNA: TGTGCCAGCTCACCCACCGAGGTTAGCACGCAGTATTTT.

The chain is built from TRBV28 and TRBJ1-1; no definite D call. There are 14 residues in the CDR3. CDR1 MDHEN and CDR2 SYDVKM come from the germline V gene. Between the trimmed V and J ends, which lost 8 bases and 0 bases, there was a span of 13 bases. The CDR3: CASDVSGMNTEAFF. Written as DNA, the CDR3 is TGTGCCAGCGACGTGAGCGGCATGAACACTGAAGCTTTCTTT.

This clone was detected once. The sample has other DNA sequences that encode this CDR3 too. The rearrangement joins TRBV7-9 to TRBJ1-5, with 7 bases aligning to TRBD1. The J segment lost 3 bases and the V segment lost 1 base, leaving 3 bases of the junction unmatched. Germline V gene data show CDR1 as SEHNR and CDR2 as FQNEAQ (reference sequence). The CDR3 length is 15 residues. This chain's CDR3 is CASSLDGTDNQPQHF. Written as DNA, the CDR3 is TGTGCCAGCAGCTTAGACGGGACAGACAATCAGCCCCAGCATTTT.

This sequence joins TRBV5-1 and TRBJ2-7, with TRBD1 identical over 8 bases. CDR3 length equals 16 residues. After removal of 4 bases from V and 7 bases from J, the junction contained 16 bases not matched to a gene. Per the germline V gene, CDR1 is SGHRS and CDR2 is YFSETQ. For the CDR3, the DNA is TGCGCCAGCAGCACCTGGACAGGGCACTCTCTTACGGAGCAGTACTTC. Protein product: CASSTWTGHSLTEQYF.

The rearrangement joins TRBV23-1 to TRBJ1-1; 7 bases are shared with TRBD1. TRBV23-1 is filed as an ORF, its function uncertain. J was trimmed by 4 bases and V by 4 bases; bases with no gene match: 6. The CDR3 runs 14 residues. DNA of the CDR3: TGCGCCAGCAGTCGACGGGACAGAGGCACTGAAGCTTTCTTT. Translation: CASSRRDRGTEAFF.

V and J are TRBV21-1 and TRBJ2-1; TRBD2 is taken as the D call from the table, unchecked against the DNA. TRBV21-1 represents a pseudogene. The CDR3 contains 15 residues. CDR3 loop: CASNSSGRISDEQFF. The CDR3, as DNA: TGTGCCAGCAATTCTAGCGGGAGAATTTCGGATGAGCAGTTCTTC.

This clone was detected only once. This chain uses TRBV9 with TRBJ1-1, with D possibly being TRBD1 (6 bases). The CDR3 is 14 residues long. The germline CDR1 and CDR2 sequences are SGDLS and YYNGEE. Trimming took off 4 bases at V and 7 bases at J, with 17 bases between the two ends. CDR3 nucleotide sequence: TGTGCCAGCAGCTTCCTATCGGGGGGCGATGAAGCTTTCTTT. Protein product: CASSFLSGGDEAFF.

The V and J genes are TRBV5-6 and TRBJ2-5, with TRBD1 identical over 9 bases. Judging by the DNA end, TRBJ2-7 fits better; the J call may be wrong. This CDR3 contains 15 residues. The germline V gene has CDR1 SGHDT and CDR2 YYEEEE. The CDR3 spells CASSFGQGISYEQYF. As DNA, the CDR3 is TGTGCCAGCAGCTTCGGACAGGGGATTAGTTACGAGCAGTACTTC.

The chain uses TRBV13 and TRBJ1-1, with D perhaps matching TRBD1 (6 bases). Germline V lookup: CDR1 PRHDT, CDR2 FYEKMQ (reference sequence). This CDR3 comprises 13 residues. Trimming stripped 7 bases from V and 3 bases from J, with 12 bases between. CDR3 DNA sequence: TGTGCCAGCACTCTCCAGGGGTACACTGAAGCTTTCTTT. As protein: CASTLQGYTEAFF. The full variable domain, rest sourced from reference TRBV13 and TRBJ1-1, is AAGVIQSPRHLIKEKRETATLKCYPIPRHDTVYWYQQGPGQDPQFLISFYEKMQSDKGSIPDRFSAQQFSDYHSELNMSSLELGDSALYFCASTLQGYTEAFFGQGTRLTVV.